A selection of T cell receptor beta chains follows, all from one sample in a study of OX40 agonist ivuxolimab in advanced cancers. Here immunoSEQ multiplex PCR was the method, and the copy in TCRdb shows in-frame clones only, minus some. The sample has more than 60,000 clones, about 80% seen once; the top ten hold 4.4%. This specimen was CD4+ or CD8+ T cells sorted from blood, taken in a trial of the OX40 agonist ivuxolimab. The receptors come from an adult with an advanced solid tumor such as melanoma, head and neck, liver or kidney cancer. CDR3s include the opening cysteine and the closing phenylalanine or tryptophan. The D gene is left open where the match is weak. A clone size is listed for some rows: how often the clone was seen (once, few, many), or a class if it is expanded.

TRBD1	few	TRBV19	TRBJ1-1	TGTGCCAGTCGGGACAGACTACGGATGAACACTGAAGCTTTCTTT	CASRDRLRMNTEAFF
-	-	TRBV19	TRBJ1-5	TGTGCCAGTAGTCTAATCTACAGATATCAGCCCCAGCATTTT	CASSLIYRYQPQHF
TRBD1	-	TRBV5-1	TRBJ2-5	TGCGCCAGCAGCGGCGGACAGGGGACGGAGACCCAGTACTTC	CASSGGQGTETQYF
-	-	TRBV12-5	TRBJ1-1	TGTGCTAGTGGTTTGGGGGAGATGAACACTGAAGCTTTCTTT	CASGLGEMNTEAFF
TRBD2	-	TRBV18	TRBJ2-3	TGTGCCAGCTCACTATCCGGGACAGGAAACCGACTAGCGGGGGGGCAAGATACGCAGTATTTT	CASSLSGTGNRLAGGQDTQYF
-	-	TRBV6-5	TRBJ2-5	TGTGCCAGCAGTTCCCCGGCCCTTATGGCCCAGTACTTC	CASSSPALMAQYF
-	-	TRBV7-9	TRBJ1-2	TGTGCCAGCAGCTTAGATGTCAGGATCTATGGCTACACCTTC	CASSLDVRIYGYTF
TRBD1	-	TRBV7-3	TRBJ1-3	TGTGCCAGCAGCCCGGACAGGGGGCTCGGAAACACCATATATTTT	CASSPDRGLGNTIYF
-	-	TRBV7-2	TRBJ2-5	TGTGCCAGCAGCTTAGACGGCAGGGGCCAAGAGACCCAGTACTTC	CASSLDGRGQETQYF
-	-	TRBV19	TRBJ2-5	TGTGCCAGTAGTGCGACAGGCCCCGGGGAGACCCAGTACTTC	CASSATGPGETQYF
-	-	TRBV21-1	TRBJ2-1	TGTGCCAGCAGCACCCCACAGGGGAATGAGCAGTTCTTC	CASSTPQGNEQFF
TRBD2	-	TRBV6-5	TRBJ2-4	TGTGCCAGCCAATCGGGGAGGGGCGTCGCAAACATTCAGTACTTC	CASQSGRGVANIQYF
-	-	TRBV9	TRBJ2-2	TGTGCCAGCAGCGTAGAAAGTATGAACACCGGGGAGCTGTTTTTT	CASSVESMNTGELFF
TRBD1	-	TRBV7-2	TRBJ1-1	TGTGCCAGCAGCTTAAATGCGGACAGGGCTGGGGCTTTCTTT	CASSLNADRAGAFF
TRBD1	-	TRBV19	TRBJ1-1	TGTGCCAGTAGTCCGCGACAGGGGACTATGAACACTGAAGCTTTCTTT	CASSPRQGTMNTEAFF
-	-	TRBV6-1	TRBJ2-5	TGTGCCAGCATCGGACTACCGACCACGGAGACCCAGTACTTC	CASIGLPTTETQYF
TRBD1	medium-sized	TRBV10-3	TRBJ1-1	TGTGCCATCAGGAACGGACAGGGGGCGGATGAAGCTTTCTTT	CAIRNGQGADEAFF
TRBD2	-	TRBV7-8	TRBJ2-3	TGTGCCAGCAGCTTAGCTACCCCGGGGACTAGCGGGGGTATGACAGATACGCAGTATTTT	CASSLATPGTSGGMTDTQYF
TRBD1	-	TRBV15	TRBJ2-5	TGTGCCACCAGCAGACTAGACCGGGACAGGGTAGAGACCCAGTACTTC	CATSRLDRDRVETQYF
TRBD1	-	TRBV25-1	TRBJ2-7	TGTGCCAGCAGTGAATCAGGGGGCGGGTACGAGCAGTACTTC	CASSESGGGYEQYF
-	-	TRBV6-1	TRBJ1-1	TGTGCCAACAAGGGCGGGGGGCTCGACACTGAAGCTTTCTTT	CANKGGGLDTEAFF
-	-	TRBV12-5	TRBJ2-2	TGTGCTAGTGGTTTAAATTCCGGGGAGCTGTTTTTT	CASGLNSGELFF
TRBD1	-	TRBV28	TRBJ2-3	TGTGCCAGCAGGCCTTCAGGGGGAACAGATACGCAGTATTTT	CASRPSGGTDTQYF
TRBD1	-	TRBV5-8	TRBJ1-5	TGTGCCAGCAGCAATCTAGGACAGGCGAGACACAATCAGCCCCAGCATTTT	CASSNLGQARHNQPQHF
-	-	TRBV6-1	TRBJ2-1	TGTGCCACCAGCCTGACCAATGAGCAGTTCTTC	CATSLTNEQFF
TRBD1	-	TRBV4-1	TRBJ1-6	TGCGCCAGCAGCCTCCGGACAGGGGAGGGATCACCCCTCCACTTT	CASSLRTGEGSPLHF
TRBD1	few	TRBV7-9	TRBJ1-6	TGTGCCAGCAGCCCGACAGGGGGAGGTTCACCCCTCCACTTT	CASSPTGGGSPLHF
-	few	TRBV6-1	TRBJ1-5	TGTGCCAGCAGTGAAGGCGGGACGGTGAACCAGCCCCAGCATTTT	CASSEGGTVNQPQHF